One and the same sample provided the 23 T cell receptor beta chains below, sequenced in a study of shared T cell receptors in the human thymus. Here immunoSEQ multiplex PCR was the method, and the copy in TCRdb shows in-frame clones only, minus some. The table includes about 500,000 clones, approximately 78% detected once. This sample was also put to use in a study of human thymus T cells.

The sample taken for sequencing was thymocytes. The receptors were sampled from a boy in the first two years of life with a congenital heart defect.

The chain employs TRBV7-2 and TRBJ2-1; 12 positions agree with TRBD2. Germline V CDR1 and CDR2: SGHTA, FQGNSA. Losses at the gene ends were 3 bases for V and 6 bases for J; bases not matched to a gene: 12. The CDR3 has 18 residues. The CDR3, as DNA: TGTGCCAGCAGCTTGACTAGCGGGAGATTTAAGGCACCCAATGAGCAGTTCTTC. This sequence encodes CASSLTSGRFKAPNEQFF.

This chain joins TRBV7-4 and TRBJ2-2, with D unclear. In germline, CDR1 is SGHVT, CDR2 SQSDAQ. The germline V and J ends were trimmed by 5 bases and 6 bases, with 10 bases remaining between them. This CDR3 has 13 residues. CDR3 nucleotide sequence: TGTGCCAGCAGCCCCGGAGTCCCCGGGGAGCTGTTTTTT. It yields the protein CASSPGVPGELFF.

The CDR3 region is CASTPLWGVRWYGYTF. As DNA, the CDR3 is TGTGCCAGCACCCCCCTTTGGGGGGTGAGGTGGTATGGCTACACCTTC. The rearrangement uses TRBV21-1 and TRBJ1-2. TRBV21-1 is annotated as a pseudogene. The CDR3 spans 16 residues.

This chain links TRBV4-3 with TRBJ2-3, with 9 bases aligning to TRBD2. The germline CDR1 and CDR2 sequences are LGHNA and YSLEER. V was clipped by 4 bases and J by 2 bases; unmatched bases: 25. This CDR3 comprises 22 residues. DNA for the CDR3: TGCGCCAGCAGCCGCATTAGCGGGAGCGTGGCGGCCCTACCCGGCTACACAGATACGCAGTATTTT. Translating gives CASSRISGSVAALPGYTDTQYF.

This chain connects TRBV7-9 to TRBJ1-1; D is undetermined. The CDR3 runs to 14 residues. Per the germline V gene, CDR1 is SEHNR and CDR2 is FQNEAQ (reference sequence). Trimming removed 6 bases from V and 5 bases from J, with 16 bases in between. CDR3 amino acids: CASRYPGGRTEAFF. CDR3 nucleotides: TGTGCCAGCAGATACCCTGGCGGGCGGACTGAAGCTTTCTTT. The full variable domain, rest sourced from reference TRBV7-9 and TRBJ1-1, is DTGVSQNPRHKITKRGQNVTFRCDPISEHNRLYWYRQTLGQGPEFLTYFQNEAQLEKSRLLSDRFSAERPKGSFSTLEIQRTEQGDSAMYLCASRYPGGRTEAFFGQGTRLTVV.

The V and J genes are TRBV7-9 and TRBJ2-5; weak D call: TRBD2 (6 bases). The germline V and J ends were trimmed by 5 bases and 2 bases, with 18 bases remaining between them. CDR3 length: 16 residues. The germline V gene has CDR1 SEHNR and CDR2 FQNEAQ (reference sequence). The CDR3 DNA sequence: TGTGCCAGCAGCGCCCTAAGGTGGGGGAGGCAAGAGACCCAGTACTTC. Translated: CASSALRWGRQETQYF.

This clone was counted between two and nine times. The CDR3 reads CASSRGPWTSAVYEQYF. CDR3 DNA sequence: TGTGCCAGCTCACGAGGCCCCTGGACTAGCGCAGTCTACGAGCAGTACTTC. The genes are TRBV18 and TRBJ2-7; TRBD2 agrees at 9 bases. Unmatched junction bases numbered 13, after V lost 4 bases and J lost 3 bases. This CDR3 contains 17 residues. CDR1 is KGHSH, CDR2 LQKENI, per germline.

V gene TRBV9 combines with J gene TRBJ2-2; 11 nucleotides align to TRBD2. Germline V lookup: CDR1 SGDLS, CDR2 YYNGEE. V shed 4 bases, J shed 3 bases, and the junction held 11 bases outside the gene matches. This CDR3 spans 18 amino acids. CDR3: CASSLLAGAGLDTGELFF. The CDR3 DNA follows: TGTGCCAGCAGCCTACTAGCGGGAGCAGGTTTGGACACCGGGGAGCTGTTTTTT.

The rearrangement links TRBV29-1 to TRBJ2-7, with 7 bases that match TRBD2. Germline V gene lookup returns CDR1 SQVTM and CDR2 ANQGSEA. The trim removed 2 bases at V and 3 bases at J, leaving 7 bases unmatched. The CDR3 loop spans 14 amino acids. The CDR3 coding sequence is TGCAGCGTTGAATCAGGCGGGAGCCACTACGAGCAGTACTTC. Encoded protein: CSVESGGSHYEQYF.

The chain uses TRBV27 and TRBJ2-5; TRBD2 is a possible D gene (5 bases). In germline, CDR1 is MNHEY, CDR2 SMNVEV (reference sequence). The CDR3 length is 16 residues. Trimming took off 7 bases at V and 4 bases at J, with 22 bases between the two ends. CDR3 protein: CASIRRSGLLGETQYF. The CDR3 bases are TGTGCCAGCATACGGCGGAGCGGTCTATTGGGAGAGACCCAGTACTTC.

Only a few counts were recorded for this clone. This CDR3 is CASSGPGRQETQYF. As DNA, the CDR3 is TGTGCCAGTAGTGGCCCAGGGAGGCAAGAGACCCAGTACTTC. The V call is TRBV19, the J call TRBJ2-5; maybe TRBD2 (6 bases). The CDR3 is made up of 14 amino acids. V lost 5 bases and J 2 bases, leaving 12 bases between the germline ends. Germline V gene data show CDR1 as LNHDA and CDR2 as SQIVND (reference sequence).

The CDR3 reads CASSPLAGDSYEQYF. The CDR3 nucleotides read TGTGCCAGCAGTCCGCTAGCGGGAGACTCCTACGAGCAGTACTTC. The rearrangement links TRBV2 to TRBJ2-7; 10 bases map to TRBD2. V lost 5 bases, J lost 0 bases, and 4 bases stayed unmatched. Looked up from germline, CDR1 is SNHLY and CDR2 is FYNNEI. The CDR3 contains 15 residues.

The chain is built from TRBV29-1 and TRBJ2-1; the D gene is possibly TRBD1 (5 bases). Germline CDR1 is SQVTM and CDR2 is ANQGSEA. Trimming cost V 2 bases and J 2 bases, with 19 bases left between them. CDR3 length: 17 residues. The CDR3 DNA reads TGCAGCGTTGAACTCAGGGTCAGGGTAAGGGCCTACAATGAGCAGTTCTTC. Protein product: CSVELRVRVRAYNEQFF.

This chain links TRBV6-1 with TRBJ2-1, with 8 bases identical to TRBD1. Per germline, CDR1 MNHNS and CDR2 SASEGT. The CDR3 is 19 residues long. With 3 bases clipped from V and 5 bases from J, the junction kept 18 bases outside the gene matches. CDR3 DNA: TGTGCCAGCAGTGAGATTCAGCAGGGGGCGAGAGAAGTTAACAATGAGCAGTTCTTC. It encodes CASSEIQQGAREVNNEQFF.

J is TRBJ1-5 and V is TRBV6-1; D possibly corresponds to TRBD1 (6 bases). Germline loops: CDR1 MNHNS, CDR2 SASEGT. The CDR3 covers 13 residues. Trimming stripped 6 bases from V and 5 bases from J, with 11 bases between. Here the CDR3 reads CASSREGDQPQHF. The CDR3 region has the DNA TGTGCCAGCAGCCGAGAGGGGGATCAGCCCCAGCATTTT.

V usage is TRBV28 and J usage is TRBJ1-2; 8 bases match TRBD1. This CDR3 comprises 15 residues. Germline trimming cut 5 bases from V and 4 bases from J; bases unmatched to any gene: 9. Germline V gives CDR1 MDHEN, CDR2 SYDVKM. The CDR3 is CASSDPKDRAYGYTF. CDR3 coding DNA: TGTGCCAGCAGTGACCCCAAGGACAGGGCCTATGGCTACACCTTC.

This chain connects TRBV4-3 to TRBJ2-5; tentatively, D is TRBD1 (5 bases). V lost 0 bases to trimming and J lost 4 bases, with 12 bases between them. CDR1 and CDR2 from the germline V gene are LGHNA and YSLEER. The CDR3 contains 15 residues. The CDR3 nucleotides read TGCGCCAGCAGCCAAGAAGGCAGGGATAGAGAGACCCAGTACTTC. Translation: CASSQEGRDRETQYF.

This chain links TRBV6-5 with TRBJ1-2, with D possibly TRBD1 on 5 matching bases. V lost 1 base, J lost 5 bases, and 14 bases lay in between. There are 15 residues in the CDR3. Germline lookup yields CDR1 MNHEY and CDR2 SVGAGI. CDR3 region: CASSYFAKTAYGYTF. CDR3 nucleotide sequence: TGTGCCAGCAGTTACTTCGCGAAGACAGCTTATGGCTACACCTTC.

The rearrangement joins TRBV2 to TRBJ2-7; 11 positions match TRBD2. This CDR3 comprises 17 residues. Germline values: CDR1 SNHLY, CDR2 FYNNEI. V was pared by 9 bases and J by 5 bases, with 18 bases of the junction left unmatched. The CDR3 nucleotides are TGTGCCAGTCTTACTCTTACTAGCGGGAGTTATAAGGACGAGCAGTACTTC. As protein: CASLTLTSGSYKDEQYF.

The J gene is TRBJ2-7, the V gene TRBV10-3; maybe TRBD2 (6 bases). Germline V lookup: CDR1 ENHRY, CDR2 SYGVKD. This CDR3 region has 14 residues. V lost 3 bases to trimming and J lost 6 bases, with 15 bases between them. DNA for the CDR3: TGTGCCATCAGTGACCGCAGGGAGGTGGCCGAGCAGTACTTC. Amino acids: CAISDRREVAEQYF.

The chain has TRBV19 and TRBJ1-1; 7 bases match TRBD1. The CDR3 length is 13 residues. Germline lookup yields CDR1 LNHDA and CDR2 SQIVND (reference sequence). J gave up 0 bases and V 11 bases, and 6 bases lay outside the gene matches. The CDR3 sequence: CAAQGSVNTEAFF. Written as DNA, the CDR3 is TGTGCCGCACAGGGGTCTGTGAACACTGAAGCTTTCTTT.

This chain links TRBV5-8 with TRBJ2-5; D ambiguous. CDR1 and CDR2 (germline): SGHTS, YDEGEE. CDR3 size: 13 residues. V lost 0 bases, J lost 2 bases, and 5 bases lay in between. The CDR3 sequence: CASSLVGQETQYF. The CDR3 nucleotides read TGTGCCAGCAGCTTGGTCGGGCAAGAGACCCAGTACTTC.

The V gene is TRBV7-9, the J gene TRBJ2-2; maybe TRBD1 (6 bases). V lost 1 base, J lost 5 bases, and 14 bases lay in between. This CDR3 has 16 amino acids. CDR1 and CDR2 from the germline V gene are SEHNR and FQNEAQ (reference sequence). The CDR3 DNA reads as TGTGCCAGCAGCTTAGGGGGGCCAGGGTGTACCGGGGAGCTGTTTTTT. This codes for CASSLGGPGCTGELFF.